A selection of T cell receptor beta chains follows, all from one sample in a study of shared clonotypes between healthy human individuals. TCRdb's table, derived via immunoSEQ multiplex PCR, lists solely in-frame clones and lacks some. This sample has fewer than 1.4 million clones, with 75% to 85% found just once. The sequencing input was memory CD4+ T cells from PBMCs. Receptor source: a man aged 18 to 30 in good health. Some clones in this sample may be carry-over from other donors' samples. Each CDR3 is given with its conserved first and last residue. D genes are given only for firm matches. The size entry is marked missing in some rows and otherwise reads once, few, many or a size class.

clone_size | d_call | j_call | v_call | cdr3_aa | cdr3_nt
- | - | TRBJ1-5 | TRBV19 | CASRGRGDQPQHF | TGTGCCAGTAGAGGTCGGGGCGATCAGCCCCAGCATTTT
- | TRBD1 | TRBJ2-5 | TRBV7-9 | CASSPQTGVMETQYF | TGTGCCAGCAGCCCGCAGACAGGGGTAATGGAGACCCAGTACTTC
- | TRBD2 | TRBJ2-2 | TRBV7-2 | CASTHRGLAGGRNTGELFF | TGTGCCAGCACCCACCGGGGACTAGCGGGAGGCCGGAACACCGGGGAGCTGTTTTTT
- | TRBD1 | TRBJ2-3 | TRBV30 | CAWSDGQGADTQYF | TGTGCCTGGAGTGATGGACAGGGGGCAGATACGCAGTATTTT
- | - | TRBJ2-7 | TRBV14 | CASSLRVGVGAYEQYF | TGTGCCAGCAGCCTTAGAGTGGGAGTTGGGGCCTACGAGCAGTACTTC
- | - | TRBJ1-5 | TRBV10-3 | CAIREQGSNQPQHF | TGTGCCATCAGGGAACAGGGTAGCAATCAGCCCCAGCATTTT
- | TRBD2 | TRBJ2-3 | TRBV10-2 | CASSGAGGNTDTQYF | TGCGCCAGCAGTGGGGCGGGAGGCAACACAGATACGCAGTATTTT
- | TRBD2 | TRBJ2-7 | TRBV2 | CASSEPSGREGQYF | TGTGCCAGCAGTGAACCTAGCGGGCGAGAGGGGCAGTACTTC
- | - | TRBJ1-5 | TRBV2 | CASGRNSNQPQHF | TGTGCCAGCGGACGGAATAGCAATCAGCCCCAGCATTTT
- | TRBD1 | TRBJ1-4 | TRBV28 | CASNAPGQGVEKLFF | TGTGCCAGCAATGCGCCGGGACAGGGTGTGGAAAAACTGTTTTTT
- | - | TRBJ1-2 | TRBV5-1 | CASSLAEGNYGYTF | TGCGCCAGCAGCTTGGCAGAGGGTAACTATGGCTACACCTTC
- | - | TRBJ2-1 | TRBV19 | CASSTYGGGEQFF | TGTGCCAGTAGTACCTACGGGGGTGGCGAGCAGTTCTTC
- | TRBD1 | TRBJ1-1 | TRBV19 | CASSQPRGTGNTEAFF | TGTGCCAGTAGTCAGCCACGAGGGACAGGAAACACTGAAGCTTTCTTT
- | TRBD2 | TRBJ2-7 | TRBV7-3 | CASSLTPSGRSEQYF | TGTGCCAGCAGCTTAACACCGAGCGGGAGGTCCGAGCAGTACTTC
- | TRBD1 | TRBJ1-3 | TRBV2 | CATRQGRSGNTIYF | TGTGCCACTCGACAGGGTCGCTCTGGAAACACCATATATTTT
many | - | TRBJ2-7 | TRBV4-2 | CASRKGGGDSYEQYF | TGTGCCAGCCGTAAGGGGGGGGGCGATTCCTACGAGCAGTACTTC
once | TRBD1 | TRBJ1-5 | TRBV28 | CATTPRGVGGNQPQHF | TGTGCCACCACACCCAGGGGGGTTGGTGGCAATCAGCCCCAGCATTTT
- | TRBD1 | TRBJ1-5 | TRBV4-2 | CASSQDWDRGAHTNQPQHF | TGTGCCAGCAGCCAAGATTGGGACAGGGGCGCCCATACCAATCAGCCCCAGCATTTT
few | TRBD2 | TRBJ2-5 | TRBV4-3 | CASSPGLGETQYF | TGCGCCAGCAGCCCGGGACTAGGGGAGACCCAGTACTTC
- | - | TRBJ1-5 | TRBV10-3 | CAISESEFQPQHF | TGTGCCATCAGTGAGTCAGAGTTCCAGCCCCAGCATTTT
many | - | TRBJ2-7 | TRBV27 | CASSPRQAYYEQYF | TGTGCCAGCAGTCCCCGACAGGCTTACTACGAGCAGTACTTC
once | - | TRBJ2-1 | TRBV28 | CASSLPQREQFF | TGTGCCAGCAGCCTCCCCCAGCGGGAGCAGTTCTTC
once | TRBD1 | TRBJ2-6 | TRBV10-1 | CASSEYAGGTSGANVLTF | TGCGCCAGCAGTGAGTATGCAGGGGGAACCTCTGGGGCCAACGTCCTGACTTTC
- | - | TRBJ1-2 | TRBV7-2 | CASSFGWLGYGYTF | TGTGCCAGCAGCTTTGGGTGGTTGGGCTATGGCTACACCTTC
few | TRBD2 | TRBJ2-3 | TRBV14 | CASSHHPGLAGERGPDTQYF | TGTGCCAGCAGCCACCATCCGGGACTAGCGGGAGAGAGGGGGCCAGATACGCAGTATTTT
- | - | TRBJ2-3 | TRBV29-1 | CSVRTEVLSTDTQYF | TGCAGCGTTCGGACGGAAGTTTTGAGCACAGATACGCAGTATTTT
once | - | TRBJ2-7 | TRBV7-9 | CASSLEGWAANEQYF | TGTGCCAGCAGCTTAGAAGGTTGGGCGGCGAACGAGCAGTACTTC
- | - | TRBJ1-1 | TRBV28 | CASRPNTGAIKAFF | TGTGCCAGCAGGCCTAACACTGGAGCCATTAAAGCTTTCTTT
once | - | TRBJ2-3 | TRBV4-1 | CASTGYTDTQYF | TGCGCCAGCACCGGATACACAGATACGCAGTATTTT
- | - | TRBJ2-1 | TRBV19 | CASSIAETLEQFF | TGTGCCAGTAGTATAGCGGAGACTCTTGAGCAGTTCTTC
- | - | TRBJ2-7 | TRBV2 | CASNPPGGARRGSSSYEQYF | TGTGCCAGCAACCCCCCAGGTGGCGCAAGACGGGGCTCAAGCTCCTACGAGCAGTACTTC
- | - | TRBJ1-2 | TRBV2 | CASSVEGGYGYTF | TGTGCCAGCAGTGTAGAAGGAGGTTATGGCTACACCTTC
- | - | TRBJ2-1 | TRBV5-1 | CASSPTSPPGNNEQFF | TGCGCCAGCAGCCCGACGAGTCCCCCCGGAAACAATGAGCAGTTCTTC
- | - | TRBJ1-1 | TRBV29-1 | CSGDKNTEAFF | TGCAGCGGGGACAAGAACACTGAAGCTTTCTTT
- | - | TRBJ1-3 | TRBV11-2 | CASTTNGQTNSGNTIYF | TGTGCCAGCACCACTAACGGACAGACAAACTCTGGAAACACCATATATTTT
once | - | TRBJ2-3 | TRBV7-3 | CASSPTYSTDTQYF | TGTGCCAGCAGCCCTACCTACAGCACAGATACGCAGTATTTT
- | - | TRBJ1-5 | TRBV4-1 | CASSQDQGGSPHQPQHF | TGCGCCAGCAGCCAAGATCAGGGTGGCTCCCCTCATCAGCCCCAGCATTTT
- | TRBD2 | TRBJ2-1 | TRBV7-9 | CASSRASGTSNEQFF | TGTGCCAGCAGCCGGGCTAGCGGGACCTCCAATGAGCAGTTCTTC
- | TRBD2 | TRBJ2-3 | TRBV9 | CASSVDGRASDMQYF | TGTGCCAGCAGCGTAGACGGGAGGGCCAGTGATATGCAGTATTTT
- | - | TRBJ1-2 | TRBV6-1 | CASSDPLGHGYTF | TGTGCCAGCAGTGATCCCCTCGGGCATGGCTACACCTTC
- | - | TRBJ1-4 | TRBV5-1 | CASSRQGSTNEKLFF | TGCGCCAGCAGCCGGCAGGGGTCAACTAATGAAAAACTGTTTTTT
few | - | TRBJ2-7 | TRBV19 | CASSIGVGGTGYEQYF | TGTGCCAGTAGTATAGGTGTAGGAGGAACAGGATACGAGCAGTACTTC
- | TRBD2 | TRBJ2-7 | TRBV19 | CASSMVSGTSRQYF | TGTGCCAGTAGTATGGTTAGCGGGACATCCCGGCAGTACTTC
- | - | TRBJ1-1 | TRBV6-5 | CASSPREDTEAFF | TGTGCCAGCAGTCCCAGGGAGGACACTGAAGCTTTCTTT
- | - | TRBJ2-7 | TRBV2 | CASRGGRQPSDF | TGTGCCAGCAGGGGTGGTCGCCAGCCTTCGGACTTC
- | - | TRBJ2-5 | TRBV4-1 | CASSQDSSYQETQYF | TGCGCCAGCAGCCAAGATAGTAGCTACCAAGAGACCCAGTACTTC
- | - | TRBJ2-5 | TRBV5-1 | CASSPSEDKEYF | TGCGCCAGCAGCCCCAGTGAGGACAAAGAGTACTTC
- | - | TRBJ1-1 | TRBV11-2 | CASSLRALNTEAFF | TGTGCCAGCAGCTTAAGGGCGCTGAACACTGAAGCTTTCTTT
few | - | TRBJ1-1 | TRBV5-1 | CASSLTQDTEAFF | TGCGCCAGCAGCTTGACACAAGACACTGAAGCTTTCTTT
- | - | TRBJ2-5 | TRBV5-1 | CASSPQGPETQYF | TGCGCCAGCAGCCCCCAGGGACCAGAGACCCAGTACTTC
- | TRBD1 | TRBJ1-2 | TRBV28 | CASSYDRGIYGYTF | TGTGCCAGCAGTTACGACAGGGGGATCTATGGCTACACCTTC
- | TRBD1 | TRBJ1-2 | TRBV19 | CASISTGTSGYGYTF | TGTGCCAGCATATCGACAGGGACCTCAGGTTATGGCTACACCTTC